The T cell receptor beta chain described here comes from a study of cytomegalovirus exposure and HLA in healthy donors (dated by TCRdb to the late 2010s). Study-wide context: An earlier analysis of roughly 610 of the donors reported about 280 Gb of sequence data and roughly 120 million unique TCR beta sequences obtained from some 200 million T cells. Rather than drawing on any new phenotypic data, the later analysis identified candidate immune exposures from TCR beta sequences and the way those sequences occurred across donors. In a later analysis, previously published TCR beta repertoires from some 640 donors were re-analyzed and high-resolution HLA genotyping was added so that TCR occurrence patterns could be studied. Both class I and class II loci were covered by HLA typing, at four-digit resolution. The study profiled the T cell repertoires of approximately 700 subjects by immunosequencing and related them to cytomegalovirus serostatus. Of the roughly 430 genotyped donors, 81% fell in the genetic ancestry cluster associated with self-reported Caucasian donors. To predict cytomegalovirus infection status, the study combined high-throughput TCR immunosequencing, statistical association of individual TCRs with disease status, and machine learning. An early release that covered about 600 HLA-typed donors contained around 300 gigabases of sequencing data and 65 million to 100 million unique TCR sequences. An earlier analysis of 587 of the donors used high-throughput TCR beta sequencing to judge whether each TCR beta V gene segment behaved as functional or pseudogenic. Among approximately 370 genotyped donors of the cohort, an average of approximately 220,000 unique TCR beta nucleotide sequences was sequenced per donor, of which 15% to 20% were non-productive. Because of strong linkage in the cohort, a few DR-DQ haplotypes were treated as single units for association and clustering. In a later genetic analysis, genome-wide SNP genotypes for 398 of the 666 donors were used, and that subset was treated as a discovery cohort. The number of typed donors differed by locus: roughly 629-640 for A, B, C, DRB1 and DQB1; 500 to 550 for DQA1; 606 for DPA1; and some 470 for DPB1. Every repertoire in the discovery cohort had been generated on one and the same sequencing platform. The study was designed to test whether signatures of past pathogen exposure could be identified by cataloging public T cell receptors. Along with the 666-subject first cohort, a separate validation cohort of 120 different subjects was used. Donor age, sex, ethnicity and CMV serostatus were compiled alongside the repertoire data. The paper as a whole reports these results and caveats: Some 15 rarely observed V segments, including chromosome 9 orphons, were excluded from the earlier analysis of approximately 500 of the donors because counts were too low. In the study, around 150 TCR beta chains were listed as associated with cytomegalovirus. A few of the identified cytomegalovirus-associated TCR beta chains were confirmed in vitro to be specific for cytomegalovirus antigens. Cytomegalovirus status was reported to be diagnosed by the classifier with high specificity and sensitivity in both the original and validation cohorts. According to a later analysis, most CMV-associated TCR beta chains appeared to be HLA-restricted, and the HLA associations seemed to be driven largely by CMV exposure. An association between a missense DCLRE1C variant and V-gene and J-gene trimming of TCR beta chains was found in a later genetic analysis and replicated in an independent cohort. Because HLA typing was missing for some donors at each locus, association tests included only the typed subset. The only immune exposure information available for the cohort was CMV serostatus. It was suggested by the authors that the approach could potentially be generalized to other disease states and immunological phenotypes. In a later analysis, HLA-associated TCR beta chains showed more clonal expansion and lower generation probabilities than non-associated chains that were equally common. A further reported finding was that TCR beta sequences accurately predicted the HLA-A and HLA-B alleles for most subjects in the first cohort. The presence/absence analyses assumed that sequencing depth was roughly uniform across donors, and that assumption may not be true. In this cohort, only TCR beta chains were sequenced, and detectable features were limited by the absence of alpha or paired-chain data. Because the 87-base-pair reads could not distinguish some IMGT-functional V segments, including TRBV6-2 and TRBV6-3, those segments were excluded. Specific HLA alleles were associated with 15,000 to 20,000 TCR beta sequences at a false discovery rate of 0.05 in a later analysis. Linkage disequilibrium might explain the correlated functional status among segregating V segments, but an unknown experimental factor could not be excluded. In a later analysis, the rate of TCR association differed among HLA loci, with DRB1 alleles having the most associated TCRs and HLA-C alleles having the fewest. In a later genetic analysis, fewer N-insertions in productive TCRs were reported among donors in an Asian-associated ancestry cluster than the approximately 710-donor mean. While some public TCRs were present in many individuals, most TCR sequences turned up only very rarely across donors. In an earlier analysis of several hundred of the donors, most TCR beta V segments were observed in productive rearrangements about 87% or about 30% of the time, broadly matching IMGT annotations. A later analysis reported that several top co-occurrence clusters appeared linked to parvovirus B19, influenza, CMV and Epstein-Barr virus. When HLA alleles, especially DR and DQ, strongly co-occurred, attributing TCR associations to individual alleles was difficult. A group of highly shared sequence variants was considered likely to be a technical artifact of the sequencing pipeline.

In total, 600 or so healthy bone marrow donors made up the cohort. All cohort members were sampled while nominally healthy, although unrecorded immune exposures were likely present. The donor tested CMV seropositive and was one of the 289 seropositive cohort members. Every donor gave a peripheral blood sample, and the peripheral blood mononuclear cells from that sample were used for TCR beta sequencing. The Qiagen DNeasy Blood Extraction Kit was used to extract genomic DNA from the blood cell samples. For this clone: Its antigen is currently not known. No base-level quality is on record; no much larger clone is a single base apart.

Libraries were built with the immunoSEQ multiplex PCR assay. The multiplex PCR relied on a mix of 60 forward primers for TCR Vbeta segments and 13 reverse primers for TCR Jbeta segments. Amplification of the CDR3 region of rearranged TCR beta genes was performed with a multiplex PCR assay on genomic DNA. On the Illumina HiSeq System, the amplified TCR beta libraries were sequenced as 87-base-pair reads. Per the original workflow: A later analysis tallied roughly 76 million unique TCR beta chains across the 666 repertoires, and some 10 million of those chains were shared by two or more donors. A nearest-neighbor algorithm error-corrected the raw reads and collapsed the reads into unique sequences, merging closely related sequences to remove PCR and sequencing errors. V, D and J gene segments were assigned by aligning CDR3 sequences to IMGT reference sequences. For a sequence to be retained, a match of at least six nucleotides to both a V gene segment and a J gene segment was required. Rearrangements were classified as productive when the CDR3 lacked stop codons and remained in frame with V and J, and all other rearrangements were classified as non-productive. Following IMGT convention, CDR3 was defined as the stretch from the second conserved V-encoded cysteine to the conserved J-encoded phenylalanine. Sequences without an unambiguous match to a single V gene segment were excluded from the earlier analysis of 450 to 650 of the donors. In an earlier analysis of 587 of the donors, a V segment was called functional when productive rearrangements were above 56.7%, and segregating when the standard deviation between donors exceeded 5%. A statistical classification framework was built to diagnose cytomegalovirus status from the catalog of TCR beta chain sequences. V and J gene assignment, in a later analysis, came from comparing TCR nucleotide sequences with IMGT/GENE-DB human TR gene sequences. The TCRdist pipeline was used in a later analysis to assign CDR3 sequences and most-parsimonious VDJ recombination scenarios. In a later analysis, each TCR beta chain was defined by its CDR3 amino acid sequence together with its V-gene family, and reads lacking a unique V-gene family were excluded. As a way to deal with suspected cross-contamination and a sequencing artifact, a later analysis dropped nearly 600 nucleotide sequences that were highly shared and had low generation probability. A later analysis calculated a clonal expansion index for each public chain from normalized within-repertoire ranks of inferred template counts. In a later analysis, generation probabilities were computed using a VDJ recombination model fitted to out-of-frame rearrangements, and the results were checked against IGoR. A later analysis scored TCR-TCR, TCR-HLA and TCR-CMV co-occurrence with hypergeometric tests, applying a repertoire-size bias correction to TCR pairs. To estimate false discovery rates, a later analysis permuted the HLA or CMV assignments 20 times. In a later analysis, co-occurring TCRs were grouped using DBSCAN, and TCRdist sequence similarity was added for clustering within HLA-allele-positive subsets. Repertoires with fewer than 30,000 or more than 120,000 public chains were left out of co-occurrence clustering, as were four to six repertoires with anomalous nucleotide sharing. TCRdb re-hosts the immuneACCESS table, in-frame sequences only. Its copies lack some clones; in the studies checked, an unresolved V gene accounts for under half of them, and the cause for the rest is not known. V and J calls and clone size are copied from that table; D and trimming were computed from the DNA. This sample lists some 160,000 clones; about 79% were detected once. Under 6.5% of the sample lies in the top ten.

At the junction V is shortened by 8 bases and J by 7 bases; bases outside the gene matches: 16. The cysteine opens and the phenylalanine closes a CDR3 of 16 amino acids. Kept here is only the CDR3 DNA, which spans 48 bases and is read in frame from base 1. As encoded in the germline V gene, CDR1 is SNHLY while CDR2 is FYNNEI. The TCR sequence derives from a man aged 50-60 years in good health and CMV-seropositive. Sequencing was done on a sample of PBMCs. The rearranged segments are TRBV2 and TRBJ2-1, with TRBD1 identical over 8 junction bases. At the DNA level, the sequence is TGTGCCAGCGGGGGGCAGGGGGCCCGATCACGGAATGAGCAGTTCTTC. This gives the protein CASGGQGARSRNEQFF.